The sequence of this T cell receptor (beta chain) was determined in a study of cytomegalovirus exposure and HLA in healthy donors. As regards this clone: Its antigen is still unknown.

The CDR3 extends over 14 amino acids. CDR1 is SGHRS and CDR2 is YFSETQ in the germline V gene. Trimming stripped 3 bases from V and 5 bases from J, with 12 bases between. Study results and limitations: A prior analysis recorded that most TCR beta V segments were productive about 90% or about 30% of the time. The availability of immune exposure information extended only to CMV serostatus.

PCR used 60 Vbeta primers and 13 Jbeta primers. Sequencing used immunoSEQ multiplex PCR; TCRdb keeps in-frame clones, though not all of them. The sample has about 65,000 clones, and its top ten clones hold 15% to 20%. Sequenced material: PBMCs. The chain recombines TRBV5-1 with TRBJ2-1, with D maybe TRBD1 (6 bases). The TCR sequence derives from a boy aged 5-17 years in good health and CMV-seronegative. CDR3 sequence: CASSSGTSHNEQFF. CDR3 coding DNA: TGCGCCAGCAGCTCGGGGACATCCCACAATGAGCAGTTCTTC.